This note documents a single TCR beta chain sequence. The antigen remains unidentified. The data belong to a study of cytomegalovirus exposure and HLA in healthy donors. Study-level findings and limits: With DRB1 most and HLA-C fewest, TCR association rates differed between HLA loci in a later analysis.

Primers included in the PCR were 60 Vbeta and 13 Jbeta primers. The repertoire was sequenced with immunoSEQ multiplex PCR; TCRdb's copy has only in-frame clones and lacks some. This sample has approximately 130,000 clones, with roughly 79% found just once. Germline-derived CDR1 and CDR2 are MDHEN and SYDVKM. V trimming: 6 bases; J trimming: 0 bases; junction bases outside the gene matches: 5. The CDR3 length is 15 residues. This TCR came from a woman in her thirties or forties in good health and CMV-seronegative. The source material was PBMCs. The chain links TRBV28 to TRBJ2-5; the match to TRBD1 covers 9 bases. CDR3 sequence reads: CASRRDRAYQETQYF. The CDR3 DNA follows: TGTGCCAGCAGAAGGGACAGGGCGTACCAAGAGACCCAGTACTTC.